This TCR beta chain stems from a study of blood T cell repertoires in COVID-19. Study at large: Acute and convalescent COVID-19 specimens originated in the United States, Italy and Spain. Nucleic acid was either cDNA or gDNA, and it came from T cells, B-cell-depleted T cells, or PBMCs.

Original processing methods: Reference gene primers were amplified, and this amplification served to estimate nucleated cell counts. The method was immunoSEQ multiplex PCR; TCRdb's version includes in-frame clones alone and lacks a portion of them. V and J calls and clone size are copied from that table; D and trimming were computed from the DNA. This table has 200,000 to 250,000 clones, about 90% appearing once. Germline assignment: CDR1 MNHEY and CDR2 SMNVEV (reference sequence). V gave up 5 bases and J gave up 0 bases; unmatched junction bases: 2. CDR3 length: 14 amino acids. Sequencing was performed on peripheral blood. The rearrangement links TRBV27 to TRBJ1-1; TRBD1 matches 8 bases. This receptor was taken from a man aged 40-49 years with active or convalescent COVID-19. The CDR3 loop reads CASSQGAMNTEAFF. The CDR3 nucleotides are TGTGCCAGCAGTCAGGGGGCCATGAACACTGAAGCTTTCTTT.